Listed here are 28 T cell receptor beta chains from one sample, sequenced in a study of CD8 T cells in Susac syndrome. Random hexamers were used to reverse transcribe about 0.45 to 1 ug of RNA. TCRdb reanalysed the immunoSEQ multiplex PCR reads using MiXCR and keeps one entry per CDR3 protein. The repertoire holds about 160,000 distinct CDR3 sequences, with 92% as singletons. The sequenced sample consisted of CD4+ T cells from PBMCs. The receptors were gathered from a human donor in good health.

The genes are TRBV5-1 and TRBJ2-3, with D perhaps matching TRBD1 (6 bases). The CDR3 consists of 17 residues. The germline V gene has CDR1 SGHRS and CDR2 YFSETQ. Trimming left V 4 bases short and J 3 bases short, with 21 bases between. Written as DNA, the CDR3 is TGCGCCAGCAGCCCCCGGGGTCCCTCCCAGGGGACAGATACGCAGTATTTT. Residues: CASSPRGPSQGTDTQYF.

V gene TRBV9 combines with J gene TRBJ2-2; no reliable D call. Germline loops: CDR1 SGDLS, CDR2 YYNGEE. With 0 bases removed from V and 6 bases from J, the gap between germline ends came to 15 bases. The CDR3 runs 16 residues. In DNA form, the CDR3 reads TGTGCCAGCAGCGTAGGAAACCGGATTGATCCCGGGGAGCTGTTTTTT. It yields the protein CASSVGNRIDPGELFF.

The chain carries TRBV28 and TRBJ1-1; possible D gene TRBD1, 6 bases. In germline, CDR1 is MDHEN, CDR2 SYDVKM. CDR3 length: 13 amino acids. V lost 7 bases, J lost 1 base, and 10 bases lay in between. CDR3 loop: CASNPGENTEAFF. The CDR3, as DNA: TGTGCCAGCAATCCAGGGGAGAACACTGAAGCTTTCTTT.

Written as DNA, the CDR3 is TGTGCCAGCAGCTTGACTTGGTCGGATCAGCCCCAGCATTTT. This translates into CASSLTWSDQPQHF. The rearrangement joins TRBV7-2 to TRBJ1-5, with D unclear. The CDR3 covers 14 residues. V was cut by 3 bases and J by 5 bases, with 11 bases left in between. Germline V gene lookup returns CDR1 SGHTA and CDR2 FQGNSA.

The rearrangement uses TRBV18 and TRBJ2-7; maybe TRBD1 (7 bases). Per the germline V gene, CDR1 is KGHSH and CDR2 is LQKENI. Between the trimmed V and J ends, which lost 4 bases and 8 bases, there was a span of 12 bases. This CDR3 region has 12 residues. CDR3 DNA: TGTGCCAGCTCACTACAGGGGAGGCAGCAGTACTTC. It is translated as CASSLQGRQQYF.

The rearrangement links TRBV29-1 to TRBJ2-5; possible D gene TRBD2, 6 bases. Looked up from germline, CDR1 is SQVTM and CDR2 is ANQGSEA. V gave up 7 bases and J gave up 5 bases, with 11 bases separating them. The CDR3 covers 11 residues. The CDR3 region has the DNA TGCAGCGCGGGGGAGAGGGAGACCCAGTACTTC. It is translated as CSAGERETQYF.

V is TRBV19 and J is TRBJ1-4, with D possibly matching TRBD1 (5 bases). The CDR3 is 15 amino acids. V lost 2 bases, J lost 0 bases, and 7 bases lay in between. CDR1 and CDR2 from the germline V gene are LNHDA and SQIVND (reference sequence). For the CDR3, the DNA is TGTGCCAGTAGTATACAGGGCACAACTAATGAAAAACTGTTTTTT. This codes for CASSIQGTTNEKLFF.

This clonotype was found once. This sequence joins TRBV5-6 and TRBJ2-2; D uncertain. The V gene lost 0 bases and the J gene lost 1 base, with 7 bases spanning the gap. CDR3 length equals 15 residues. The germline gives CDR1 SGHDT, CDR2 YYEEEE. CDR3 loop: CASSLGHLNTGELFF. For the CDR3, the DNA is TGTGCCAGCAGCTTGGGACACCTGAACACCGGGGAGCTGTTTTTT.

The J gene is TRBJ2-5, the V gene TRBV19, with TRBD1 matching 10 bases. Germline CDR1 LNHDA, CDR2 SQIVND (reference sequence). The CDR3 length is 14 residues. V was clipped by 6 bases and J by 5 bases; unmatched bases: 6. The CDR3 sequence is CASRPTGGRETQYF. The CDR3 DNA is TGTGCCAGTAGACCGACAGGGGGCCGGGAGACCCAGTACTTC.

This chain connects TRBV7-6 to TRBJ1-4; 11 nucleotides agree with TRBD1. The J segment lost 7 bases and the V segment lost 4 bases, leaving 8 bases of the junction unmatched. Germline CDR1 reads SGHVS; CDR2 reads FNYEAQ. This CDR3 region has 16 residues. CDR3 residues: CASSSGQGASLEKLFF. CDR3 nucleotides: TGTGCCAGCAGCTCCGGACAGGGGGCGAGTCTTGAAAAACTGTTTTTT.

Here the CDR3 reads CASSKDSYGYTF. The CDR3 nucleotides are TGCGCCAGCAGCAAGGACAGCTATGGCTACACCTTC. The rearrangement uses TRBV5-1 and TRBJ1-2; D might be TRBD1 (6 bases). The CDR3 has 12 amino acids. Germline V CDR1 and CDR2: SGHRS, YFSETQ. Trimming removed 4 bases from V and 4 bases from J, with 8 bases in between.

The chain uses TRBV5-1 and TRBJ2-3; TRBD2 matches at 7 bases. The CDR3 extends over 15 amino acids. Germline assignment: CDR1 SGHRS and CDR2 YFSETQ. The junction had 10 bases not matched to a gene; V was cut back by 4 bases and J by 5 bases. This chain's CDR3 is CASSPAAGVEDTQYF. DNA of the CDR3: TGCGCCAGCAGCCCGGCGGCGGGAGTGGAAGATACGCAGTATTTT.

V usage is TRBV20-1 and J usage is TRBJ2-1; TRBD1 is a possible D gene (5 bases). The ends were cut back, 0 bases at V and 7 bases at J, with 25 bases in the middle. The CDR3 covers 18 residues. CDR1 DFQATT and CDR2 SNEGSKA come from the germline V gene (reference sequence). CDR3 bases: TGCAGTGCTAGAGATGACTTCAGGGTTGTGGGATTCGGGAATGAGCAGTTCTTC. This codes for CSARDDFRVVGFGNEQFF.

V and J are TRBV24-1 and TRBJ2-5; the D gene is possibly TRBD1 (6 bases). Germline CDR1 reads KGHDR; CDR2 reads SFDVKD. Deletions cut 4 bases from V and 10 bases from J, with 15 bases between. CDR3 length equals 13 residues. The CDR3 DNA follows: TGTGCCACCAGTGACCCCGGACAGAGGGGCCAGTACTTC. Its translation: CATSDPGQRGQYF.

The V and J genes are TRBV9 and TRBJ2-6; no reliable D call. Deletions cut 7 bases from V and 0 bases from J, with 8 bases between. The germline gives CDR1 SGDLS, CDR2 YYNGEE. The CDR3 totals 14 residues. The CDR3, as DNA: TGTGCCAGCCAGAGGACCTCTGGGGCCAACGTCCTGACTTTC. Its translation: CASQRTSGANVLTF.

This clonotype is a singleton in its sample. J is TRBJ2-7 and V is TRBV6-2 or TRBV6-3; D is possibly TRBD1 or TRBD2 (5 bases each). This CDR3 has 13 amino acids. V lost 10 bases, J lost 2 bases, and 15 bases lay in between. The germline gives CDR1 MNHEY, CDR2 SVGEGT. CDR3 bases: TGTGCCACCCACGGGACGTACCCCTACGAGCAGTACTTC. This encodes CATHGTYPYEQYF.

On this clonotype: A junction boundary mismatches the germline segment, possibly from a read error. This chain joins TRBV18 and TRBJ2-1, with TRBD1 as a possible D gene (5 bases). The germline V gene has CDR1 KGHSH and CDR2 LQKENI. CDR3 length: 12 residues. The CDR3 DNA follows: TGTGCCGGCTCACCAGGGTACAATGAGCAGTTCTTC. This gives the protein CAGSPGYNEQFF.

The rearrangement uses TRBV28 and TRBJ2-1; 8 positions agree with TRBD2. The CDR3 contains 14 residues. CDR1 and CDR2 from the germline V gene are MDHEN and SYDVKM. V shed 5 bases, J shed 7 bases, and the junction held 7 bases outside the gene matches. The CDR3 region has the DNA TGTGCCAGCAGTGGAGCGGGAGTGTTAAATGAGCAGTTCTTC. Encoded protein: CASSGAGVLNEQFF.

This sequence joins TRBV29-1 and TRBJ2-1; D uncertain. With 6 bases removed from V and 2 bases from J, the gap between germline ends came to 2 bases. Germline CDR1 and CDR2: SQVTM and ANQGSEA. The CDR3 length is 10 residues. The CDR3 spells CSVTYNEQFF. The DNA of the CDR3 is TGCAGCGTGACCTACAATGAGCAGTTCTTC.

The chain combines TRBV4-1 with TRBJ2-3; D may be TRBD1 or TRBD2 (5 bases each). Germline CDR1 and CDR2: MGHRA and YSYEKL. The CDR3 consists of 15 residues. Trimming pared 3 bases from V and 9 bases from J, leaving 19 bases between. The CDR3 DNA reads TGCGCCAGCAGCCAGGCCGGGACCCACAGAGGGACGCAGTATTTT. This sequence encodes CASSQAGTHRGTQYF.

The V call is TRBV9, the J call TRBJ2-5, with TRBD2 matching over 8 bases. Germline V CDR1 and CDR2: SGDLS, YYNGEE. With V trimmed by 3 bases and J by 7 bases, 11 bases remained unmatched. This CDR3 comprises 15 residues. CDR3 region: CASSETSGAGGTQYF. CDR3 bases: TGTGCCAGCAGCGAAACTAGCGGAGCCGGGGGGACCCAGTACTTC. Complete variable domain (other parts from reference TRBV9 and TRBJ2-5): DSGVTQTPKHLITATGQRVTLRCSPRSGDLSVYWYQQSLDQGLQFLIQYYNGEERAKGNILERFSAQQFPDLHSELNLSSLELGDSALYFCASSETSGAGGTQYFGPGTRLLVL.

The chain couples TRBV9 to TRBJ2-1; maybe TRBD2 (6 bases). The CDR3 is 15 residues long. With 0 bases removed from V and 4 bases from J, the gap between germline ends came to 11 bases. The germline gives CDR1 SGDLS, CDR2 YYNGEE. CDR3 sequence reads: CASSVARRGYNEQFF. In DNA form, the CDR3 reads TGTGCCAGCAGCGTAGCTAGGCGGGGATACAATGAGCAGTTCTTC.

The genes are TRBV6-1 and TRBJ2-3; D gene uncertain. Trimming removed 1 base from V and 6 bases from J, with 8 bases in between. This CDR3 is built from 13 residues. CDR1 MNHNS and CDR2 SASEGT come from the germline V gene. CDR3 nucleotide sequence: TGTGCCAGCAGTGAAGGCTATGAGGATACGCAGTATTTT. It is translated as CASSEGYEDTQYF.

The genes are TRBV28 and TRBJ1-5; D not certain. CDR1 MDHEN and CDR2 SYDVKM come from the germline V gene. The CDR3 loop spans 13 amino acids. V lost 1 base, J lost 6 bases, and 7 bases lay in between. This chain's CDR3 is CASSLLGLQPQHF. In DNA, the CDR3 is TGTGCCAGCAGTTTATTAGGCCTTCAGCCCCAGCATTTT.

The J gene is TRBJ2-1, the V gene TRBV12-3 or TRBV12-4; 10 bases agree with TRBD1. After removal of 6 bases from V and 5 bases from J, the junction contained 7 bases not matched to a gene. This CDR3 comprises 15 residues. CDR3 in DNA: TGTGCCAGCAGCCCGGGACAGGGGTCGGACAATGAGCAGTTCTTC. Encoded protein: CASSPGQGSDNEQFF.

The CDR3 sequence: CASSIGLVRGELFF. As DNA, the CDR3 is TGTGCCAGCAGCATCGGACTAGTGAGGGGGGAGCTGTTTTTT. The chain is built from TRBV7-2 and TRBJ2-2, with 7 bases identical to TRBD2. Germline CDR1 and CDR2: SGHTA and FQGNSA. The trim removed 5 bases at V and 8 bases at J, leaving 8 bases unmatched. This CDR3 is 14 amino acids long.

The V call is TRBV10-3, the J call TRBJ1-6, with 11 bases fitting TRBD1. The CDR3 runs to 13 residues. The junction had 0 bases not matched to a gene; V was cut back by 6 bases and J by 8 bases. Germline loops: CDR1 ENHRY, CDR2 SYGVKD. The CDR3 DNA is TGTGCCATCAGGGGACAGGGGGATTCACCCCTCCACTTT. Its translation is CAIRGQGDSPLHF.

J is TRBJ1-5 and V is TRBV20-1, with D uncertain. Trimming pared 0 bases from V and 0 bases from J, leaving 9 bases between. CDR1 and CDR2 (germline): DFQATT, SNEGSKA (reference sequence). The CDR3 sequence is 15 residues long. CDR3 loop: CSARDREYSNQPQHF. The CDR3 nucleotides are TGCAGTGCTAGAGATCGAGAATATAGCAATCAGCCCCAGCATTTT.